The T cell receptor (beta chain) described here comes from a study of T cells in Graves' hyperthyroidism and ophthalmopathy. Researchers took RNA transcripts and amplified the TCR beta CDR3 regions from them. The TCR CDR3 was amplified in a first-round RT-PCR using the HTBI primer set. Via MiXCR, TCRdb re-called the multiplex PCR reads, giving one row per CDR3 protein. The sample records more than 300,000 distinct CDR3 sequences, less than 20% being singletons. This clonotype was counted only a few times. The source is a man younger than 35 with Graves' ophthalmopathy. The sample comprised blood.

In nucleotides, the CDR3 is TGTGCCAGCAGTTGGGGGGGGGGGGACACTGAAGCTTTCTTT. It translates to CASSWGGGDTEAFF. The chain joins TRBV2 to TRBJ1-1; D perhaps matches TRBD1 (5 bases). V lost 5 bases and J lost 3, with 13 bases in between. Germline loops: CDR1 SNHLY, CDR2 FYNNEI. The CDR3 sequence is 14 residues long.